The rows below give T cell receptor beta chains drawn from one sample of a study of glioma-infiltrating T cells. TCRdb re-called the multiplex PCR reads through MiXCR, storing one row per CDR3 protein. The data contain about 130,000 distinct CDR3 sequences, more than 20% of them singletons. The sequencing input was glioma tissue, nonneoplastic brain tissue, or PBMCs (not recorded which). These TCRs come from a human donor with low-grade glioma or glioblastoma, undergoing nonglioma brain surgery, or in good health (not recorded which). Each CDR3 is given with its conserved first and last residue. The D gene is left open where the match is weak. Rows may omit the clone size; those that give it use once, few, many or a size class.

v_call	clone_size	j_call	d_call	cdr3_aa	cdr3_nt
TRBV20-1	-	TRBJ1-6	-	CSARAEYNSPLHF	TGCAGTGCTAGGGCGGAGTATAATTCACCCCTCCACTTT
TRBV7-9	-	TRBJ1-1	-	CASSTRSLWTEAFF	TGTGCCAGCAGCACCAGAAGTCTCTGGACTGAAGCTTTCTTT
TRBV6-5	few	TRBJ2-5	TRBD2	CASSYSSPIAGGRKTQYF	TGTGCCAGCAGTTACTCGAGCCCCATAGCGGGGGGAAGGAAGACCCAGTATTTC
TRBV6-1	few	TRBJ2-1	-	CASTYVGEGDEQFF	TGTGCCAGCACCTACGTAGGGGAGGGGGATGAGCAGTTCTTC
TRBV27	few	TRBJ2-1	TRBD2	CASTLRVAGPRNEQFF	TGTGCCAGCACCCTCCGGGTAGCGGGGCCCCGCAATGAGCAGTTCTTC
TRBV4-1	-	TRBJ2-5	TRBD2	CASSQVVTSGVETQYF	TGCGCCAGCAGCCAAGTGGTGACTAGCGGGGTTGAGACCCAGTACTTC
TRBV15	many	TRBJ2-6	-	CATSRAGPGANVLTF	TGTGCCACCAGCAGAGCCGGGCCTGGGGCCAACGTCCTGACTTTC
TRBV2	-	TRBJ1-4	TRBD1	CASSGTGGEEKLFF	TGTGCCAGCAGTGGGACAGGGGGTGAGGAAAAACTGTTTTTT
TRBV6-2/TRBV6-3	many	TRBJ2-1	-	CASSYERTEQFF	TGTGCCAGCAGTTACGAACGGACTGAGCAGTTCTTC
TRBV20-1	few	TRBJ1-2	TRBD1	CSARGGQGENYGYTF	TGCAGTGCTAGGGGGGGACAGGGGGAGAACTATGGCTACACCTTC
TRBV4-1	many	TRBJ2-1	TRBD1	CASSPMDRWNEQFF	TGCGCCAGCAGCCCAATGGACAGGTGGAATGAGCAGTTCTTC
TRBV7-9	few	TRBJ1-2	-	CASSARGRGEYGYTF	TGTGCCAGCAGCGCCCGGGGCAGAGGGGAGTATGGCTACACCTTC
TRBV28	-	TRBJ2-5	TRBD1	CASSPTGGGETQYF	TGTGCCAGCAGCCCGACAGGGGGAGGAGAGACCCAGTACTTC
TRBV7-6	few	TRBJ1-2	TRBD1	CASSLGLGQLYGYTF	TGTGCCAGCAGCTTAGGACTGGGACAGCTCTATGGCTACACCTTC
TRBV7-2	few	TRBJ1-2	-	CASSLLPGDGYTF	TGTGCCAGCAGCTTACTCCCCGGGGATGGCTACACCTTC
TRBV28	few	TRBJ2-1	TRBD1	CASSSDRGRAYNEQFF	TGTGCCAGCAGTTCCGACAGGGGAAGAGCTTACAATGAGCAGTTCTTC
TRBV6-6	many	TRBJ1-1	-	CASSYSIPGANTEAFF	TGTGCCAGCAGTTACTCGATCCCAGGGGCGAACACTGAAGCTTTCTTT
TRBV7-3	few	TRBJ1-6	-	CASSLDSSYNSPLHF	TGTGCCAGCAGCTTGGACAGCTCCTATAATTCACCCCTCCACTTT
TRBV25-1	-	TRBJ2-3	-	CASTRPTDTQYF	TGTGCCAGCACTCGTCCCACAGATACGCAGTATTTT
TRBV20-1	many	TRBJ2-3	TRBD2	CSARETSRNTQYF	TGCAGTGCTCGCGAGACTAGCAGAAATACGCAGTATTTT
TRBV20-1	-	TRBJ2-2	TRBD1	CSARGRGGELFF	TGCAGTGCCAGGGGGCGGGGCGGGGAGCTGTTTTTT
TRBV6-1	-	TRBJ1-4	-	CAGNGDKATTNEKLFF	TGTGCCGGCAATGGGGACAAAGCTACAACTAATGAAAAACTGTTTTTT
TRBV12-3/TRBV12-4	many	TRBJ1-1	-	CASSSGPNTEAFF	TGTGCCAGCAGTTCGGGCCCGAACACTGAAGCTTTCTTT
TRBV20-1	many	TRBJ1-2	-	CSASGPTYGYTF	TGCAGTGCTAGTGGGCCCACCTATGGCTACACCTTC
TRBV20-1	many	TRBJ1-4	-	CSALGEGKEKLFF	TGCAGTGCCCTTGGCGAAGGGAAGGAAAAACTGTTTTTT